These 7 T cell receptor beta chains originate from one sample sequenced in a study of T cells after yellow fever vaccination. TCRdb recomputed calls from the 5' RACE reads with MiXCR, one row per CDR3 protein. The data show around 310,000 distinct CDR3 sequences, approximately 3.9% seen once. The sequencing used PBMCs, collected 5 days after the yellow fever booster vaccination. Source of these receptors: a man between 18 and 35 years old who received the YFV17D yellow fever vaccine.

Many counts were recorded for this clonotype. The genes are TRBV7-2 and TRBJ1-6, with TRBD1 matching 9 bases. Germline lookup yields CDR1 SGHTA and CDR2 FQGNSA. The junction had 7 bases not matched to a gene; V was cut back by 6 bases and J by 10 bases. This CDR3 has 14 amino acids. This chain's CDR3 is CASRGQGKGSPLHF. CDR3 sequence (DNA): TGTGCCAGCAGAGGACAGGGGAAGGGCTCACCCCTCCACTTT.

This clonotype appeared a few times. The chain employs TRBV7-8 and TRBJ1-1, with unresolved D. Trimming removed 1 base at V and 9 bases at J, with 15 bases between. The CDR3 is 14 residues long. The germline CDR1 and CDR2 sequences are SGHVS and FQNEAQ. In nucleotides, the CDR3 is TGTGCCAGCAGCTTAGAGGGTCCTTATTATAAAGCTTTCTTT. Encoded protein: CASSLEGPYYKAFF.

V gene TRBV20-1 combines with J gene TRBJ2-2; 8 bases line up with TRBD1. This CDR3 contains 14 residues. In germline, CDR1 is DFQATT, CDR2 SNEGSKA (reference sequence). With 6 bases clipped from V and 4 bases from J, the junction kept 7 bases outside the gene matches. CDR3 region: CSAASTGATGELFF. CDR3 bases: TGCAGTGCAGCATCGACAGGGGCCACCGGGGAGCTGTTTTTT.

In its sample, this clonotype was seen a few times. This chain links TRBV29-1 with TRBJ2-3, with D hard to call. The V and J ends lost 3 bases and 2 bases respectively, with 6 bases between them. This CDR3 region has 12 residues. Germline V gene lookup returns CDR1 SQVTM and CDR2 ANQGSEA. For the CDR3, the DNA is TGCAGCGTTGAGGCAGCCACAGATACGCAGTATTTT. Residues: CSVEAATDTQYF.

This clonotype was found many times. The chain uses TRBV7-2 and TRBJ2-1; 8 bases match TRBD1. Germline V CDR1 and CDR2: SGHTA, FQGNSA. With V trimmed by 3 bases and J by 6 bases, 4 bases remained unmatched. The CDR3 length is 14 residues. The CDR3 sequence is CASSFRGPLNEQFF. The CDR3, as DNA: TGTGCCAGCAGCTTCAGGGGGCCCCTCAATGAGCAGTTCTTC.

This clonotype has only a few counts. The V call is TRBV6-6, the J call TRBJ1-6, with 9 bases that match TRBD1. Trimming cost V 2 bases and J 9 bases; bases outside gene matches: 2. The germline CDR1 and CDR2 sequences are MNHNY and SVGAGI (reference sequence). CDR3 length: 14 amino acids. CDR3 sequence: CASSYETGGSPLHF. Here the CDR3 DNA reads TGTGCCAGCAGTTACGAGACAGGGGGTTCACCCCTCCACTTT.

This chain joins TRBV13 and TRBJ1-6; 7 bases map to TRBD1. This CDR3 comprises 14 residues. Germline trimming cut 5 bases from V and 10 bases from J; bases unmatched to any gene: 8. Germline loops: CDR1 PRHDT, CDR2 FYEKMQ (reference sequence). CDR3 region: CASSLRTGRSPLHF. The CDR3 region has the DNA TGTGCCAGCAGCCTCCGGACAGGAAGGTCACCCCTCCACTTT.